This passage covers 2 T cell receptor beta chains from one sample sequenced in a study of T cells after yellow fever vaccination. TCRdb itself ran the 5' RACE reads through MiXCR, one entry per CDR3 protein. The top ten clones hold roughly 15% of a sample with around 350,000 distinct CDR3 sequences, roughly 6.2% of them seen once. Sequenced here: PBMCs, sampled 5 days after the yellow fever booster vaccination. The origin of the receptors is a man younger than 45 who received the YFV17D yellow fever vaccine.

The chain combines TRBV11-2 with TRBJ2-3; 12 bases are shared with TRBD2. CDR1 and CDR2 from the germline V gene are SGHAT and FQNNGV. This CDR3 has 18 residues. V was clipped by 0 bases and J by 4 bases; unmatched bases: 8. The DNA for the CDR3 is TGTGCCAGCAGCTTAGACCCGCGACTAGCGGGAGATTCAGATACGCAGTATTTT. It codes for CASSLDPRLAGDSDTQYF.

The V and J genes are TRBV20-1 and TRBJ2-4; TRBD2 is a possible D gene (5 bases). Germline assignment: CDR1 DFQATT and CDR2 SNEGSKA (reference sequence). CDR3 size: 12 residues. V was clipped by 4 bases and J by 11 bases, with 15 bases between them. CDR3 region: CSAKPQAAVQYF. CDR3 nucleotides: TGCAGTGCTAAACCGCAAGCGGCAGTTCAGTACTTC.